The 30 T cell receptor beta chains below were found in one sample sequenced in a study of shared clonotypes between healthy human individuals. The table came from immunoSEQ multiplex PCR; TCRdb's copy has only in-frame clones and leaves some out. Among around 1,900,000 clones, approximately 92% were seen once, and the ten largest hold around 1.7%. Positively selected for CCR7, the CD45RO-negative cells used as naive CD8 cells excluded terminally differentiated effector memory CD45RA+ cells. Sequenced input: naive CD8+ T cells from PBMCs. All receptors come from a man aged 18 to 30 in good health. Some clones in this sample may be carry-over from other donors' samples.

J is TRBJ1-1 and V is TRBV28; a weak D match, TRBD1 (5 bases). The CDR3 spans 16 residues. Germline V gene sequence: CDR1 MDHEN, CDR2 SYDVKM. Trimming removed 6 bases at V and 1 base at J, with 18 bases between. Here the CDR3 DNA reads TGTGCCAGCAGCCTCCCGGAGGGGATGGAGAACACTGAAGCTTTCTTT. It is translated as CASSLPEGMENTEAFF.

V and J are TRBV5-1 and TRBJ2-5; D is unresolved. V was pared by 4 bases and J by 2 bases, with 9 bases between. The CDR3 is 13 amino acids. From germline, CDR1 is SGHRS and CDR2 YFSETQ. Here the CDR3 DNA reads TGCGCCAGCAGCGCATCCGTACAAGAGACCCAGTACTTC. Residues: CASSASVQETQYF. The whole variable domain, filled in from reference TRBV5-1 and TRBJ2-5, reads KAGVTQTPRYLIKTRGQQVTLSCSPISGHRSVSWYQQTPGQGLQFLFEYFSETQRNKGNFPGRFSGRQFSNSRSEMNVSTLELGDSALYLCASSASVQETQYFGPGTRLLVL.

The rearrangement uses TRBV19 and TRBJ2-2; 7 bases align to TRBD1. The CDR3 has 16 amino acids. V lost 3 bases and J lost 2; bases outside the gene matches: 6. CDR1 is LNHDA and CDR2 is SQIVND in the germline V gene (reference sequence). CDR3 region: CASSIKNRGNTGELFF. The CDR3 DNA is TGTGCCAGTAGTATCAAGAACAGGGGTAACACCGGGGAGCTGTTTTTT.

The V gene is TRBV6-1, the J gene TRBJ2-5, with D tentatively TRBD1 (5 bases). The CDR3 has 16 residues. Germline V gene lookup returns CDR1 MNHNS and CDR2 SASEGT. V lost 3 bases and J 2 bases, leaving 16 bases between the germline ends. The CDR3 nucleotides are TGTGCCAGCAGTGACTTAGGGGCTTTTGCTCAAGAGACCCAGTACTTC. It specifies CASSDLGAFAQETQYF.

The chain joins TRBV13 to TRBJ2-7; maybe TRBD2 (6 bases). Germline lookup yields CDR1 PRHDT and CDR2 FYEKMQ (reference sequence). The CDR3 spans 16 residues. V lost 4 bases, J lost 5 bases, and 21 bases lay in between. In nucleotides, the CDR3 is TGTGCCAGCAGCTCGACGCACACCACTAGCACGAACGAGCAGTACTTC. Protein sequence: CASSSTHTTSTNEQYF.

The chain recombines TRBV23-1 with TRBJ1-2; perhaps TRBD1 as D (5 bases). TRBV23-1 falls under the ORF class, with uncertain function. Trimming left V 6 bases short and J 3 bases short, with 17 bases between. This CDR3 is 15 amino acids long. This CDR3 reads CASRPGQGAHYGYTF. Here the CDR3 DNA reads TGCGCCAGCAGACCGGGCCAAGGGGCACACTATGGCTACACCTTC.

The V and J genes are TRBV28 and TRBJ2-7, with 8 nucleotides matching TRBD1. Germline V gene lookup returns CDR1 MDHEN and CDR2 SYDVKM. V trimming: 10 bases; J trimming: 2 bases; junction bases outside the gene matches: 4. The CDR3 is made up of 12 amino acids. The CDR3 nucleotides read TGTGCCACGACCAGGGGGCCCTACGAGCAGTACTTC. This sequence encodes CATTRGPYEQYF.

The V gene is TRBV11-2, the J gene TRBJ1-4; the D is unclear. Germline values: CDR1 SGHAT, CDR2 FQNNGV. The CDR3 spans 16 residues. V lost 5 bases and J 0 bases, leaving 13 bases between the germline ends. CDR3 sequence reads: CASSMTPLATNEKLFF. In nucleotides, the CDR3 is TGTGCCAGCAGCATGACACCCCTTGCAACTAATGAAAAACTGTTTTTT. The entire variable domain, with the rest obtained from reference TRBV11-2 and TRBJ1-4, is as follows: EAGVAQSPRYKIIEKRQSVAFWCNPISGHATLYWYQQILGQGPKLLIQFQNNGVVDDSQLPKDRFSAERLKGVDSTLKIQPAKLEDSAVYLCASSMTPLATNEKLFFGSGTQLSVL.

The DNA for the CDR3 is TGTGCCAGTTCGCAGGGATTGCACACTGAAGCTTTCTTT. As protein: CASSQGLHTEAFF. V gene TRBV25-1 combines with J gene TRBJ1-1; a possible D gene is TRBD1 (5 bases). Trimming shortened V by 9 bases and J by 3 bases, and 14 bases separated the two germline ends. The germline CDR1 and CDR2 sequences are MGHDK and SYGVNS. This CDR3 spans 13 amino acids.

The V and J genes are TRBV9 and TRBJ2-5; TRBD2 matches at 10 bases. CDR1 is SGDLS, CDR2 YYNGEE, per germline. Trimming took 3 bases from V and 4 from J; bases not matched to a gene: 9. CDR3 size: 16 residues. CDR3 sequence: CASSGGAGGRVETQYF. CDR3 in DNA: TGTGCCAGCAGCGGGGGAGCGGGAGGGCGGGTAGAGACCCAGTACTTC.

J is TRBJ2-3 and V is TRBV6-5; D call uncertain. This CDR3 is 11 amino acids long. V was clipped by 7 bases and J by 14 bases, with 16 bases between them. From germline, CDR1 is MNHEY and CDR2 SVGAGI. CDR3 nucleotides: TGTGCCAGCACCCTGCTGGGCCTGTGGTATTTT. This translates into CASTLLGLWYF.

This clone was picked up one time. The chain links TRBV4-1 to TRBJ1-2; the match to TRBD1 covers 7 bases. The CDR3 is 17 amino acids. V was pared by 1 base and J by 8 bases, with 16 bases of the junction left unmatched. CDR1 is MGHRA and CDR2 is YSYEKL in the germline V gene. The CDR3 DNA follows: TGCGCCAGCAGCCAAGCCCGCGACCTTTCGGGGGGACAGGGCTACACCTTC. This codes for CASSQARDLSGGQGYTF.

CDR3 in amino acids: CASSPGLAVSYEQYF. The CDR3 DNA sequence: TGTGCCAGTAGTCCGGGACTAGCGGTGTCCTACGAGCAGTACTTC. The J gene is TRBJ2-7, the V gene TRBV19; 11 positions match TRBD2. Germline CDR1 reads LNHDA; CDR2 reads SQIVND (reference sequence). V was pared by 5 bases and J by 1 base, with 4 bases of the junction left unmatched. This CDR3 has 15 amino acids.

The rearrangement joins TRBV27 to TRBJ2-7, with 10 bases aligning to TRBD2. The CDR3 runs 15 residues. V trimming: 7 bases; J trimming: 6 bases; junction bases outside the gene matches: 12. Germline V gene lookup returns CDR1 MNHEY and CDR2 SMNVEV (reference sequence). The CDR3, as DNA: TGTGCCAGCACCCAAGTGGGACTAGCGTCCAGCGAGCAGTACTTC. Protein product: CASTQVGLASSEQYF.

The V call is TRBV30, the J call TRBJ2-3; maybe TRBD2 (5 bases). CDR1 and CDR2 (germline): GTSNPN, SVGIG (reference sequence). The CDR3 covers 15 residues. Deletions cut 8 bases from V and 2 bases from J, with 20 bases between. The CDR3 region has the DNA TGTGCCCATACAAAAACGCGGGCCCTCACAGATACGCAGTATTTT. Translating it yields CAHTKTRALTDTQYF.

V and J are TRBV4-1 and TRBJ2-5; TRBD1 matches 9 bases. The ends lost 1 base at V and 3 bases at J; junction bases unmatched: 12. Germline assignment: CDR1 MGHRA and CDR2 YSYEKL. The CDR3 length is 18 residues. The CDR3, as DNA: TGCGCCAGCAGCCAAGGGCTAGCGACAGGGGGGTTGAAAGAGACCCAGTACTTC. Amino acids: CASSQGLATGGLKETQYF.

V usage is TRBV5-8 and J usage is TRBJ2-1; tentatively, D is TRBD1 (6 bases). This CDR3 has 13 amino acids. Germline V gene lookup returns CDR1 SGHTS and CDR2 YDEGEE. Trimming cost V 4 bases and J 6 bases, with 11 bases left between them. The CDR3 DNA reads TGTGCCAGCAGCATCGGACAGTCCAATGAGCAGTTCTTC. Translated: CASSIGQSNEQFF.

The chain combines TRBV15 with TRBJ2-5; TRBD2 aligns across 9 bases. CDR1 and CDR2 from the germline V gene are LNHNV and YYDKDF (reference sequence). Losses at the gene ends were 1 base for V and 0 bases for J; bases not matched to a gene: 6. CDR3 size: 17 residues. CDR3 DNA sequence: TGTGCCACCAGCAGAGTACCTAGCGGGGCGTACCAAGAGACCCAGTACTTC. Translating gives CATSRVPSGAYQETQYF.

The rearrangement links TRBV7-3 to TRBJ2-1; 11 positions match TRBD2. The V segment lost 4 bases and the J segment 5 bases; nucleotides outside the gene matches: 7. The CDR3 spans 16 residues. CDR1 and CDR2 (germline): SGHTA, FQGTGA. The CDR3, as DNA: TGTGCCAGCAGCTCACCGGGACTAGCGGAAAACAATGAGCAGTTCTTC. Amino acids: CASSSPGLAENNEQFF.

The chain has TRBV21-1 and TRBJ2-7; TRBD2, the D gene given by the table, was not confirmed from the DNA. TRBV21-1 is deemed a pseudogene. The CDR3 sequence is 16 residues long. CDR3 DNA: TGTGCCAGCGAGTCGACTAGCGGGACGACCCCCTACGAGCAGTACTTC. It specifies CASESTSGTTPYEQYF.

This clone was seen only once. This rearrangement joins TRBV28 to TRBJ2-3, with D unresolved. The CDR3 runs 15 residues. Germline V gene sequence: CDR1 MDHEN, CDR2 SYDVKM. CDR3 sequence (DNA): TGTGGGGCTTCGGGCGGTCTATTTAACACAGATACGCAGTATTTT. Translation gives CGASGGLFNTDTQYF.

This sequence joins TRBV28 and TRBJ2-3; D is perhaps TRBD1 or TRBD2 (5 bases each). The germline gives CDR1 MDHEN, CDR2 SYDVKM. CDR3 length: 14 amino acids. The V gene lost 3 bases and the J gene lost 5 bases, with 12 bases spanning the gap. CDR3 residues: CASSFRDPGDTQYF. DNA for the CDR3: TGTGCCAGCAGTTTCCGGGACCCCGGAGATACGCAGTATTTT.

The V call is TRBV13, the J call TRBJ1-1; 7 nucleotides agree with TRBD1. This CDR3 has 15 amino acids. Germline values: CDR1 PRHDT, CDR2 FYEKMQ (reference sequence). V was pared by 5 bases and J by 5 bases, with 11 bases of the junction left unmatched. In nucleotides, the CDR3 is TGTGCCAGCAGCGGGAGACAGGGAGTAAAAACTGAAGCTTTCTTT. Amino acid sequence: CASSGRQGVKTEAFF.

The DNA for the CDR3 is TGTGCCAGCAGCCAAGAGGAGGGAATGAACTATGGCTACACCTTC. Translation: CASSQEEGMNYGYTF. The chain has TRBV4-2 and TRBJ1-2, with D unresolved. The V gene lost 0 bases and the J gene lost 2 bases, with 10 bases spanning the gap. Germline V CDR1 and CDR2: LGHNA, YNFKEQ. The CDR3 covers 15 residues.

This CDR3 reads CASSTWSRGPGGETQYF. The CDR3 DNA is TGTGCCAGTAGCACGTGGAGTCGTGGCCCCGGAGGAGAGACCCAGTACTTC. The rearrangement links TRBV19 to TRBJ2-5, with a weak D call TRBD2 (5 bases). Trimming cost V 6 bases and J 4 bases, with 24 bases left between them. The CDR3 has 17 residues. Germline V gene data show CDR1 as LNHDA and CDR2 as SQIVND (reference sequence).

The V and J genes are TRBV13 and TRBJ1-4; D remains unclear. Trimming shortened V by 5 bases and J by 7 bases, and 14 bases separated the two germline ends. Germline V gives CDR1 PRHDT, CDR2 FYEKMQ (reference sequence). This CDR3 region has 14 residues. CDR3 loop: CASSRRGNGEKLFF. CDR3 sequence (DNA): TGTGCCAGCAGCCGACGGGGAAACGGTGAAAAACTGTTTTTT.

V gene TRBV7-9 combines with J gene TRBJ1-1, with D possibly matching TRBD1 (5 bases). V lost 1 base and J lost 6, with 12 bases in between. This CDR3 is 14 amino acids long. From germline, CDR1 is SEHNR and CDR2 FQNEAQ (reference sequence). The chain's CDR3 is CASSLGLWDPEAFF. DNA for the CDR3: TGTGCCAGCAGCTTAGGCCTCTGGGACCCTGAAGCTTTCTTT.

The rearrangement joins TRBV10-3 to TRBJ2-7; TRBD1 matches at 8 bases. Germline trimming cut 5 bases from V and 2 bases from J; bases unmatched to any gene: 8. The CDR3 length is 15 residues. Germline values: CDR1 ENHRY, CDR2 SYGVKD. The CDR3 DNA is TGTGCCATCAGTCCAGGGGGGACAGGCGCCTACGAGCAGTACTTC. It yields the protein CAISPGGTGAYEQYF.

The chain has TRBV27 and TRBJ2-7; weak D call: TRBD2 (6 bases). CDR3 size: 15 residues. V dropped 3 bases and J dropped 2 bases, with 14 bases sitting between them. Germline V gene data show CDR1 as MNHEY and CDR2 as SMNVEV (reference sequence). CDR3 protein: CASSFVGPGAYEQYF. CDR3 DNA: TGTGCCAGCAGTTTTGTGGGGCCGGGGGCCTACGAGCAGTACTTC.

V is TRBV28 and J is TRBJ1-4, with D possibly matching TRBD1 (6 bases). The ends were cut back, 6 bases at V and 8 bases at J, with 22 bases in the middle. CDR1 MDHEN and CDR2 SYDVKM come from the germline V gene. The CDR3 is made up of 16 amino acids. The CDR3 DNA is TGTGCCAGCAGCCAGATACACACAGGGAGTCGAGAAAAACTGTTTTTT. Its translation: CASSQIHTGSREKLFF. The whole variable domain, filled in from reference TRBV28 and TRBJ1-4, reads DVKVTQSSRYLVKRTGEKVFLECVQDMDHENMFWYRQDPGLGLRLIYFSYDVKMKEKGDIPEGYSVSREKKERFSLILESASTNQTSMYLCASSQIHTGSREKLFFGSGTQLSVL.